One T cell receptor (beta chain) is described in this entry. This specimen comes from a study of T cell responses to AZD1222 COVID-19 vaccine. There are 15 residues in the CDR3. Germline CDR1 SGDLS, CDR2 YYNGEE. The V and J ends lost 3 bases and 1 base respectively, with 12 bases between them. TCRdb's table, derived via immunoSEQ multiplex PCR, lists solely in-frame clones and lacks some. The sample holds under 150,000 clones, about 92% seen once. This clonotype originated in an adult in good health. V and J are TRBV9 and TRBJ2-3; tentatively, D is TRBD1 (6 bases). This specimen was peripheral blood, taken on day 0 of AZD1222 vaccination. The chain's CDR3 is CASSAGAVGTDTQYF. CDR3 bases: TGTGCCAGCAGCGCAGGGGCCGTCGGCACAGATACGCAGTATTTT.